Below, one T cell receptor (beta chain) is given with its context. The data originate from a study of blood T cell repertoires in COVID-19. Membership in each cohort depended on participant-reported clinical history. Recovered status in Cohort 3 required two negative PCRs, clearance, or symptom resolution. Here immunoSEQ multiplex PCR was the method, and the copy in TCRdb shows in-frame clones only, minus some. The sample lists under 150,000 clones; roughly 90% were seen once. Germline CDR1 reads SGHDT; CDR2 reads YYEEEE. Trimming took 2 bases from V and 4 from J, leaving 15 bases between them. This CDR3 spans 15 amino acids.

This clonotype was obtained from a woman aged 45-59 years who had recovered from COVID-19. The chain carries TRBV5-6 and TRBJ1-2; TRBD1 is a possible D gene (6 bases). The material sequenced was PBMCs or T cells enriched from blood (not recorded which). CDR3 coding DNA: TGTGCCAGCAGCTTCAGGGGTAGAGGAAGCTATGGCTACACCTTC. Protein sequence: CASSFRGRGSYGYTF.